This T cell receptor (beta chain) was sequenced for a study of blood T cell repertoires in COVID-19. About the study: Some COVID-19 samples were acute and others convalescent; all came from the United States, Italy and Spain. Sources were T cells, B-cell-depleted T cells, or PBMCs; the material itself was cDNA or gDNA.

Germline-derived CDR1 and CDR2 are MRHNA and SNTAGT. With 7 bases removed from V and 7 bases from J, the gap between germline ends came to 10 bases. The CDR3 is 11 residues long. Original processing methods: Amplification from reference gene primers served as the basis for estimated nucleated cell counts. Data came from immunoSEQ multiplex PCR; TCRdb stores just in-frame clones and leaves some out. That table supplies the V and J calls and clone size; D and trimming were determined from the DNA. This sample yields around 230,000 clones, of which 75% to 90% are seen a single time; 2.6% belongs to the top ten.

This TCR was recovered from a woman aged 70-85 years with active or convalescent COVID-19. Sequenced input: peripheral blood. The chain links TRBV6-4 to TRBJ1-1; no clear D. This CDR3 is CASKLPGEAFF. The CDR3 coding sequence is TGTGCCAGCAAATTACCGGGTGAAGCTTTCTTT.